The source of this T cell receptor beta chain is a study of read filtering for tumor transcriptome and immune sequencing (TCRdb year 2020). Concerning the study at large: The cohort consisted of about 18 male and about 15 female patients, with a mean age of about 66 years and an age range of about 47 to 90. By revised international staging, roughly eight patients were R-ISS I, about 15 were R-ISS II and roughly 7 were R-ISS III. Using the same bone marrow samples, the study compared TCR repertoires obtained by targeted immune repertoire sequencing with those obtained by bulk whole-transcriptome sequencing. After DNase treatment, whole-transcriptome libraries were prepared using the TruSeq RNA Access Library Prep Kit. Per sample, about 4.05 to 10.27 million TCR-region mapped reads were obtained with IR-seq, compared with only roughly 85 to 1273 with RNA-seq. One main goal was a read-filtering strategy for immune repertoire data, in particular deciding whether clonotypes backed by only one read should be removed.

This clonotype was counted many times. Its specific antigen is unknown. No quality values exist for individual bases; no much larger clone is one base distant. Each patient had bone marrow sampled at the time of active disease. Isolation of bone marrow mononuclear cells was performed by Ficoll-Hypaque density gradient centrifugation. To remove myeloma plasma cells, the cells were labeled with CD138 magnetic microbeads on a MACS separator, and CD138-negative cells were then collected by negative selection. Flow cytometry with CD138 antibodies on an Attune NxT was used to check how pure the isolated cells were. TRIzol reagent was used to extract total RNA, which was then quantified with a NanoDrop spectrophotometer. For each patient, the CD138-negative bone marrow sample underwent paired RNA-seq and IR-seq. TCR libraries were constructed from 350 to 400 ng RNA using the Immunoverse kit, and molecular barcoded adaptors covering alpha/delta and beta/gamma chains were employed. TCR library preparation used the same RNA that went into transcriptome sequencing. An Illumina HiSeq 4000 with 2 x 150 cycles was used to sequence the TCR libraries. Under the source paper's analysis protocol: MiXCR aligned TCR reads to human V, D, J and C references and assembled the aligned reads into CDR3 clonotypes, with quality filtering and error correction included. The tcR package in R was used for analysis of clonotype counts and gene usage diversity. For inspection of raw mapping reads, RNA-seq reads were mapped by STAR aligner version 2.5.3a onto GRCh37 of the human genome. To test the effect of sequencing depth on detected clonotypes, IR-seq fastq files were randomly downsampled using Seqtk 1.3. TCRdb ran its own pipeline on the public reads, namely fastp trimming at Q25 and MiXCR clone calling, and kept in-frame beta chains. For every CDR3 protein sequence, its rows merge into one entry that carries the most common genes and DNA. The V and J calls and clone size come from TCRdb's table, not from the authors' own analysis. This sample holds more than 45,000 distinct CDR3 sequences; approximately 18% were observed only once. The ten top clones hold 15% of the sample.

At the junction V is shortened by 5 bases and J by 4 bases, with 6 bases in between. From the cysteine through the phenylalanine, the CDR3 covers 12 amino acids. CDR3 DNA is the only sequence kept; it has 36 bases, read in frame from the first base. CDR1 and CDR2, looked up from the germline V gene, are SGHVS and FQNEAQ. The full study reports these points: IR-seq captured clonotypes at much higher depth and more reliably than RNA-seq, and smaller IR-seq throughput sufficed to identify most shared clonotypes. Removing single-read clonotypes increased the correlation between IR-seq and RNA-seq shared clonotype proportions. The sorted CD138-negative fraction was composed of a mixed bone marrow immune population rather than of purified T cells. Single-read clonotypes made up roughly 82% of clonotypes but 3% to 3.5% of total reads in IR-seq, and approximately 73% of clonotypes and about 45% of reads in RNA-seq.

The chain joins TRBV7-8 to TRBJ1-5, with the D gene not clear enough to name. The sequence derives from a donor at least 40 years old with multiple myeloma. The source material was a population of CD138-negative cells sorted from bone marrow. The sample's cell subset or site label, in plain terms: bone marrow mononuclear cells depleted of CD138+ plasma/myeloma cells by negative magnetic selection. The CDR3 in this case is CASSPANQPQHF. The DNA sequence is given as TGTGCCAGCAGCCCAGCGAATCAGCCCCAGCATTTT.